This entry concerns a single TCR beta chain. The source of the sample is a study of blood T cell repertoires in COVID-19. Study-level information: Researchers got acute and convalescent COVID-19 samples from the United States, Italy and Spain. PBMCs, B-cell-depleted T cells, or T cells provided the cDNA or gDNA that made up the material.

Only in-frame clones appear in the TCRdb table, and some are missing; sequencing was by immunoSEQ multiplex PCR. The table lists roughly 220,000 clones, 80% to 85% of them singletons. The V end was cut by 4 bases, the J end by 4 bases, with 8 bases between. CDR3 length: 13 amino acids. Germline V gives CDR1 MNHEY, CDR2 SVGAGI. This receptor was taken from a woman of 80 years or more with COVID-19, enrolled during active disease. Sequencing was done on a sample of peripheral blood. This chain uses TRBV6-5 with TRBJ2-1, with D possibly matching TRBD1 (5 bases). CDR3 sequence reads: CASSLGPYNEQFF. In DNA form, the CDR3 reads TGTGCCAGCAGTTTGGGGCCATACAATGAGCAGTTCTTC.